These 2 T cell receptor beta chains share one sample of origin, sequenced in a study of blood T cells in healthy people across ages. With a J-beta primer mix and a sample-barcoded 5' primer, a second PCR ran roughly 6 to 11 cycles. TCRdb processed the 5' RACE reads anew with MiXCR; each CDR3 protein has one entry. The table has fewer than 2,000,000 distinct CDR3 sequences, around 35% seen once; the top ten hold 11%. Sequencing was done on a sample of blood. The receptors stem from a woman under 40 in good health.

V and J are TRBV2 and TRBJ2-3; 13 bases align to TRBD2. The CDR3 is made up of 14 amino acids. Per germline, CDR1 SNHLY and CDR2 FYNNEI. The V gene end was trimmed by 4 bases and the J gene end by 6 bases; junction bases not matched to a gene: 1. The DNA for the CDR3 is TGTGCCAGCAGTGGGGGACTAGCGGGGGATACGCAGTATTTT. This encodes CASSGGLAGDTQYF.

This clonotype showed up just a few times. V usage is TRBV30 and J usage is TRBJ2-1; TRBD2 matches at 11 bases. The germline gives CDR1 GTSNPN, CDR2 SVGIG (reference sequence). V dropped 5 bases and J dropped 5; count of bases not matched to a gene: 14. The CDR3 totals 17 residues. CDR3 DNA sequence: TGTGCCTGGGATAAGATACCGGGACTAGCGGAAAACAATGAGCAGTTCTTC. It specifies CAWDKIPGLAENNEQFF.